The 4 T cell receptor beta chains given below trace back to one sample, sequenced in a study of a mutant IDH1 vaccine in newly diagnosed glioma. Time point given: week 23, last vaccination. Vaccination comprised doses that each held 300 ug of mutant IDH1 20-mer peptide, plus topical imiquimod. The data were produced by immunoSEQ multiplex PCR, yet TCRdb's version contains in-frame clones alone and is incomplete. This sample has tens of thousands of clones; around 87% occur once, and the top ten carry 1.4%. These receptors' antigens are unknown. The sample here was PBMCs, taken from a glioma patient whose treatment included an IDH1 peptide vaccine. These receptors were obtained from a middle-aged man with glioma.

V usage is TRBV27 and J usage is TRBJ2-7; 8 nucleotides line up with TRBD2. V lost 5 bases and J lost 2; bases outside the gene matches: 14. CDR1 and CDR2 (germline): MNHEY, SMNVEV (reference sequence). The CDR3 is 17 residues long. CDR3 nucleotides: TGTGCCAGCAGTCCGCAGCGGGGTAGCGGGGTTACCTACGAGCAGTACTTC. It encodes CASSPQRGSGVTYEQYF.

The chain has TRBV7-2 and TRBJ2-7, with D uncertain. The germline CDR1 and CDR2 sequences are SGHTA and FQGNSA. The CDR3 has 12 residues. V was cut by 5 bases and J by 6 bases, with 11 bases left in between. DNA for the CDR3: TGTGCCAGCAGCCCTTCAATTGGCGAGCAGTACTTC. This translates into CASSPSIGEQYF.

The V gene is TRBV7-2, the J gene TRBJ2-5; D unclear. The CDR3 extends over 11 amino acids. CDR1 is SGHTA, CDR2 FQGNSA, per germline. Trimming left V 5 bases short and J 1 base short, with 2 bases between. The CDR3 bases are TGTGCCAGCAGCATCCAAGAGACCCAGTACTTC. It specifies CASSIQETQYF.

The CDR3 protein is CSVVRNEQFF. CDR3 coding DNA: TGCAGCGTTGTACGTAATGAGCAGTTCTTC. This chain joins TRBV29-1 and TRBJ2-1; D unresolved. V was cut by 4 bases and J by 7 bases, with 5 bases left in between. Germline-derived CDR1 and CDR2 are SQVTM and ANQGSEA. The CDR3 loop spans 10 amino acids.